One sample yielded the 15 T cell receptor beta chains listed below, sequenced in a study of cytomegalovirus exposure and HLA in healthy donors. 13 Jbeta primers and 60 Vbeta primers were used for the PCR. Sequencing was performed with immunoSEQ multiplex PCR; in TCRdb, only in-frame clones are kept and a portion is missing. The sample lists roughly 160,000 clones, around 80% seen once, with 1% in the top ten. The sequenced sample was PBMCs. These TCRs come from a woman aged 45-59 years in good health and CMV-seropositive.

CDR3 sequence (DNA): TGTGCCAGCAGCTTAATACCGACTAGCGGGACCAACCCTCGCCACAATGAGCAGTTCTTC. Translation gives CASSLIPTSGTNPRHNEQFF. V usage is TRBV7-3 and J usage is TRBJ2-1; 11 nucleotides line up with TRBD2. The V gene end was trimmed by 1 base and the J gene end by 5 bases; junction bases not matched to a gene: 16. The CDR3 has 20 residues. Germline V lookup: CDR1 SGHTA, CDR2 FQGTGA.

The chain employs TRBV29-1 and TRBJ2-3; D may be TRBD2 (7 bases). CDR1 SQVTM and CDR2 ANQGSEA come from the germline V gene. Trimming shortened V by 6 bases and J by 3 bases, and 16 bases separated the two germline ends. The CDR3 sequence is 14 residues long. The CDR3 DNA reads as TGCAGCGTCCAACGGGGGGCTCGAACAGATACGCAGTATTTT. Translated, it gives CSVQRGARTDTQYF.

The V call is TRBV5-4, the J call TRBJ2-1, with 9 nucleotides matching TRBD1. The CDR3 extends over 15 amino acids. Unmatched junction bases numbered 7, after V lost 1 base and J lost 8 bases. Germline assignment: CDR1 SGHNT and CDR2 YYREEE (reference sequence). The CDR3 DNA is TGTGCCAGCAGCTTGATGGGACAGGGCAGCCATGAGCAGTTCTTC. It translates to CASSLMGQGSHEQFF.

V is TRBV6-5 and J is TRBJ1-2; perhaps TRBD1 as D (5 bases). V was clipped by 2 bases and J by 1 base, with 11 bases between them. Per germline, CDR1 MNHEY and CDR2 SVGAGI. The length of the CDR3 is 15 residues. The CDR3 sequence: CASSYSSGINYGYTF. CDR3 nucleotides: TGTGCCAGCAGTTACAGTTCAGGGATTAACTATGGCTACACCTTC.

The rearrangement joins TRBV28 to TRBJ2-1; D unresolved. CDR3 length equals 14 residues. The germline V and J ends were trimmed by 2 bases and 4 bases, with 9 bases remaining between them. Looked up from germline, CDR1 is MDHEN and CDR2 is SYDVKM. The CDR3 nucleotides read TGTGCCAGCAGTTTAGGTGGGCAGTACAATGAGCAGTTCTTC. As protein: CASSLGGQYNEQFF.

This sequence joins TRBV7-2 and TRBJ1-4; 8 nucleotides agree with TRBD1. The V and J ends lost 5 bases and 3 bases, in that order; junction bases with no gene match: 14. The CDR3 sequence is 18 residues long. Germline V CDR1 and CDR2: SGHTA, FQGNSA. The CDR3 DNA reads TGTGCCAGCAGCGTGACAGTTTCAGGGGGCGCAGCTAATGAAAAACTGTTTTTT. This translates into CASSVTVSGGAANEKLFF. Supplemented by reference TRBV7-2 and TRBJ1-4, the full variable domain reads GAGVSQSPSNKVTEKGKDVELRCDPISGHTALYWYRQSLGQGLEFLIYFQGNSAPDKSGLPSDRFSAERTGGSVSTLTIQRTQQEDSAVYLCASSVTVSGGAANEKLFFGSGTQLSVL.

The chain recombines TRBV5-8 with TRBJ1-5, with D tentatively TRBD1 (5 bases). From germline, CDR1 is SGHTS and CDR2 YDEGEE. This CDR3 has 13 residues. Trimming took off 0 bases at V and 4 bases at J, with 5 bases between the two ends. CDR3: CASSLAGNQPQHF. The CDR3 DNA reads TGTGCCAGCAGCTTGGCAGGGAATCAGCCCCAGCATTTT. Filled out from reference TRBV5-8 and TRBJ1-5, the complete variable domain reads EAGVTQSPTHLIKTRGQQATLRCSPISGHTSVYWYQQALGLGLQFLLWYDEGEERNRGNFPPRFSGRQFPNYSSELNVNALELEDSALYLCASSLAGNQPQHFGDGTRLSIL.

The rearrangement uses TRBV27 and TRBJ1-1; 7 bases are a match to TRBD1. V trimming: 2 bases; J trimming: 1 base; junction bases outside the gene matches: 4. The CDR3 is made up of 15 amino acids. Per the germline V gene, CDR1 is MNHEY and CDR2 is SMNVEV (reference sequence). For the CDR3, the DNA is TGTGCCAGCAGTTTAGGAACAGGGGCGAACACTGAAGCTTTCTTT. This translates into CASSLGTGANTEAFF.

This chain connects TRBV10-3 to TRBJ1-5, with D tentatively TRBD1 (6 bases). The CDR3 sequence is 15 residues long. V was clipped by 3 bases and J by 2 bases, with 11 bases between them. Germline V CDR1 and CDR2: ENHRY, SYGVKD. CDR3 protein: CAISEGRGGNQPQHF. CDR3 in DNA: TGTGCCATCAGTGAAGGCAGGGGAGGCAATCAGCCCCAGCATTTT.

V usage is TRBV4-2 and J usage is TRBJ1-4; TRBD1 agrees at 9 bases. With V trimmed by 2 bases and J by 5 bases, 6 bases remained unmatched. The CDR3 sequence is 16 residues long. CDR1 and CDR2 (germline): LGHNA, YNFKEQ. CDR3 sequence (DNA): TGTGCCAGCAGCCAAAAGCGTGGGACAGGGAATGAAAAACTGTTTTTT. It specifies CASSQKRGTGNEKLFF.

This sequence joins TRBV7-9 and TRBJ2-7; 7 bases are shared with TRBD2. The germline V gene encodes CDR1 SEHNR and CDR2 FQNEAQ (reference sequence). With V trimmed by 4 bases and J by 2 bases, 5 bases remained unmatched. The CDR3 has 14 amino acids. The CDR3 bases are TGTGCCAGCAGCTCCGAACTAGCGACCTACGAGCAGTACTTC. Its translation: CASSSELATYEQYF.

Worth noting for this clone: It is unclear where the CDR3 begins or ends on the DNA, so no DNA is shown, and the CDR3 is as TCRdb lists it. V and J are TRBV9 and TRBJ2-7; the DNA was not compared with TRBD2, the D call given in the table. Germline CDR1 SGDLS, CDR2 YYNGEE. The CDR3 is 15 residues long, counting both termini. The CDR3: CASSVGIGSSYERYF.

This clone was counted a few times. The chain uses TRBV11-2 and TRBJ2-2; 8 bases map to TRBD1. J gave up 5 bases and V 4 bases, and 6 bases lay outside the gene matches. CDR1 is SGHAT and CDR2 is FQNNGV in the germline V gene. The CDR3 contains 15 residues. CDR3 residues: CASSSTGERTGELFF. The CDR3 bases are TGTGCCAGCAGCTCGACAGGGGAGAGAACCGGGGAGCTGTTTTTT. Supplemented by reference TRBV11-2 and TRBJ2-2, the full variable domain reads EAGVAQSPRYKIIEKRQSVAFWCNPISGHATLYWYQQILGQGPKLLIQFQNNGVVDDSQLPKDRFSAERLKGVDSTLKIQPAKLEDSAVYLCASSSTGERTGELFFGEGSRLTVL.

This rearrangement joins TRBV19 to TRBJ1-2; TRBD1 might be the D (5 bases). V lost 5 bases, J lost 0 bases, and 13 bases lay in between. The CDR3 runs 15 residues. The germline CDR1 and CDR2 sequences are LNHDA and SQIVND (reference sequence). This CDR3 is CASSPIGEANYGYTF. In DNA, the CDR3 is TGTGCCAGTAGTCCTATAGGGGAAGCTAACTATGGCTACACCTTC.

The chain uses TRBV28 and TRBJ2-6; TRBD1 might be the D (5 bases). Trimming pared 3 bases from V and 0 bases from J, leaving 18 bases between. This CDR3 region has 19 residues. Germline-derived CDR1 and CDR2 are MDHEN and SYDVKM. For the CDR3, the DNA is TGTGCCAGCAGTTTGGTCTTAGGGGTAGGCGGCTCTGGGGCCAACGTCCTGACTTTC. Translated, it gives CASSLVLGVGGSGANVLTF.